The T cell receptor (beta chain) described here comes from a study of control samples from healthy donors and cancer patients. Germline V gives CDR1 SGHVS, CDR2 FQNEAQ. The CDR3 sequence is 20 residues long. V lost 3 bases, J lost 4 bases, and 21 bases stayed unmatched. Only in-frame clones appear in the TCRdb table, and some are missing; sequencing was by immunoSEQ multiplex PCR. Here the sample spans more than 75,000 clones, just under 90% being singletons. This TCR derives from a man aged 50-59 years in good health. Source material: blood. V gene TRBV7-8 combines with J gene TRBJ2-4; 7 bases map to TRBD2. In nucleotides, the CDR3 is TGTGCCAGCAGCTTCTATATGGTGGGCGGGGGTCCTCCCTCAAAAAACATTCAGTACTTC. It codes for CASSFYMVGGGPPSKNIQYF.